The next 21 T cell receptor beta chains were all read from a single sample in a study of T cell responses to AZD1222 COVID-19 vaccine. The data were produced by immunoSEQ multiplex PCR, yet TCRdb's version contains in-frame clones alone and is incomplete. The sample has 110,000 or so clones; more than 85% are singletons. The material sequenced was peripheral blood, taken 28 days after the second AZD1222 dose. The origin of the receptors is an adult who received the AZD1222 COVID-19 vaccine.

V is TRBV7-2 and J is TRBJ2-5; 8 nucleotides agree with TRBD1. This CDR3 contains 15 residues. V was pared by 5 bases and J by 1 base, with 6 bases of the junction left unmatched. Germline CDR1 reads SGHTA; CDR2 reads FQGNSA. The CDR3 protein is CASSPGGGPQETQYF. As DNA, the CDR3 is TGTGCCAGCAGCCCAGGGGGCGGTCCCCAAGAGACCCAGTACTTC.

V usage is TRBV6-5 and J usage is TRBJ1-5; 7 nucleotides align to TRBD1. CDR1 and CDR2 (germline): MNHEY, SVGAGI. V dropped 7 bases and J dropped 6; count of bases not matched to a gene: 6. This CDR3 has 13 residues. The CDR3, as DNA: TGTGCCAGCACCGGGACAGTCTCTCAGCCCCAGCATTTT. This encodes CASTGTVSQPQHF.

The CDR3 sequence is CASSLVSGLGTEAFF. The CDR3 nucleotides read TGTGCCAGCAGCTTAGTTTCCGGGCTGGGGACTGAAGCTTTCTTT. The chain employs TRBV11-3 and TRBJ1-1; D is undetermined. The V end lost 1 base, the J end lost 5 bases, and 14 bases lay between the germline ends. CDR1 is SGHNT and CDR2 is YENEEA in the germline V gene. CDR3 length: 15 residues.

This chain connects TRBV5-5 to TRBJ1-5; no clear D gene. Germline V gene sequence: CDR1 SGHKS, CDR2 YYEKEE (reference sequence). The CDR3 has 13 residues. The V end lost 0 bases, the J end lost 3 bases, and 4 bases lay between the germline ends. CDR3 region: CASSLGVNQPQHF. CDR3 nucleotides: TGTGCCAGCAGCTTGGGGGTCAATCAGCCCCAGCATTTT.

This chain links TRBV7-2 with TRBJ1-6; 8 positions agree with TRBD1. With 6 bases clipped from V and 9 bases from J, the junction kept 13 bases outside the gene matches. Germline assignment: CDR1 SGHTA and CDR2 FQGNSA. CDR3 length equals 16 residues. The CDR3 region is CASSFKVGTGISPLHF. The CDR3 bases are TGTGCCAGCAGTTTTAAGGTGGGGACAGGTATTTCACCCCTCCACTTT.

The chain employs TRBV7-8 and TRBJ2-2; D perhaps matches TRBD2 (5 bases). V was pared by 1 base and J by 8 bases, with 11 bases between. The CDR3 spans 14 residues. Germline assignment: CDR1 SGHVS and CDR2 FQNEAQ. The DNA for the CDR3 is TGTGCCAGCAGCTTAGACGGGGTGCGAGGGGAGCTGTTTTTT. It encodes CASSLDGVRGELFF.

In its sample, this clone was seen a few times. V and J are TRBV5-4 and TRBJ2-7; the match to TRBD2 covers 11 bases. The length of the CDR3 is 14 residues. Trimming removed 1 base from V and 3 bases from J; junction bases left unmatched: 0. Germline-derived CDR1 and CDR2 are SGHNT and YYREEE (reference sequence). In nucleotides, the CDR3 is TGTGCCAGCAGCTTGACTAGCGGGAGCTACGAGCAGTACTTC. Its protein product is CASSLTSGSYEQYF.

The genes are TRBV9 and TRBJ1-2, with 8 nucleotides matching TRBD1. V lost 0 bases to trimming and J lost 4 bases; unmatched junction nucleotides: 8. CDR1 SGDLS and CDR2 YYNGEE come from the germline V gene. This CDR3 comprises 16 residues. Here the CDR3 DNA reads TGTGCCAGCAGCGTAGACATGCAGGGGGCCAGCTATGGCTACACCTTC. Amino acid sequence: CASSVDMQGASYGYTF.

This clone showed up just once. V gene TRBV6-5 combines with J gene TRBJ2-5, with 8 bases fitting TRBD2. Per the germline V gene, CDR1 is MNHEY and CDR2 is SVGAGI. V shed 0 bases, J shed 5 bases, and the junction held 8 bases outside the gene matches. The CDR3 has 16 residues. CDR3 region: CASSYSPGGGGETQYF. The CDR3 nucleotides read TGTGCCAGCAGTTACTCACCCGGCGGCGGGGGGGAGACCCAGTACTTC.

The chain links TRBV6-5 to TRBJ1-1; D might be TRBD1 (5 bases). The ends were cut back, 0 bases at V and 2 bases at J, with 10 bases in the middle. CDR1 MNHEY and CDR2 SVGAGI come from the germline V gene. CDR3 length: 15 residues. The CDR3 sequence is CASSYSSRANTEAFF. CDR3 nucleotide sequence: TGTGCCAGCAGTTACTCGAGCAGGGCAAACACTGAAGCTTTCTTT.

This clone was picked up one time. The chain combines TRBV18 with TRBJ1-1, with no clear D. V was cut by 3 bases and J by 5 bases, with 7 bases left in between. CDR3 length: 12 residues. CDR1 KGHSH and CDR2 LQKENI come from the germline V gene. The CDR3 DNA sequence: TGTGCCAGCTCACCGCGACGGACTGAAGCTTTCTTT. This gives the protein CASSPRRTEAFF.

CDR3 DNA sequence: TGCGCCAGCAGTAGGAGGCTAGCGGGAGCAGATACGCAGTATTTT. Encoded protein: CASSRRLAGADTQYF. The rearrangement uses TRBV10-2 and TRBJ2-3, with 10 bases that match TRBD2. Looked up from germline, CDR1 is WSHSY and CDR2 is SAAADI. The CDR3 consists of 15 residues. Trimming cost V 5 bases and J 4 bases; bases outside gene matches: 6.

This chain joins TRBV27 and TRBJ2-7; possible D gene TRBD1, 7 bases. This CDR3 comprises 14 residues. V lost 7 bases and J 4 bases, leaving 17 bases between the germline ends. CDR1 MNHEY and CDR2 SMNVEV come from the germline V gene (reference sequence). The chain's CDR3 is CASNLQGGRYEQYF. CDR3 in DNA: TGTGCCAGCAACCTGCAGGGGGGTAGATACGAGCAGTACTTC.

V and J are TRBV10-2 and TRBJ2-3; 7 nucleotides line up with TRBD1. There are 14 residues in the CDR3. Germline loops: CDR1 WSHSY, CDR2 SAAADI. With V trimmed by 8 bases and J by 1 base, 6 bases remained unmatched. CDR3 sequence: CASARTGGTDTQYF. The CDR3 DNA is TGCGCCAGCGCGCGGACAGGTGGCACAGATACGCAGTATTTT.

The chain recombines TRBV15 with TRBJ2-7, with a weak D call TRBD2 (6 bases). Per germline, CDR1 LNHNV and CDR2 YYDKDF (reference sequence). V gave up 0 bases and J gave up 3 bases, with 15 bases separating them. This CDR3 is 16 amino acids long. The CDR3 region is CATSRDRTSWNYEQYF. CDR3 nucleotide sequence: TGTGCCACCAGCAGAGATCGCACTAGCTGGAACTACGAGCAGTACTTC.

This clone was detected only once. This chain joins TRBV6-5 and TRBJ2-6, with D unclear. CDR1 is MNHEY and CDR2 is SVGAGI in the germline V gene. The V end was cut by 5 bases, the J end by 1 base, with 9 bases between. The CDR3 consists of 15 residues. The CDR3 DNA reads TGTGCCAGCAGTCCCACCCAGTCTGGGGCCAACGTCCTGACTTTC. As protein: CASSPTQSGANVLTF.

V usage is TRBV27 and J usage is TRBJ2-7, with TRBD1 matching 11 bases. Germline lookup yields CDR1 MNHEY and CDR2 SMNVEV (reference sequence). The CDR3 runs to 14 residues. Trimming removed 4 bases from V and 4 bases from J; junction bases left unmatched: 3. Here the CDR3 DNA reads TGTGCCAGCAGTTCCGGGACAGGGGGATACGAGCAGTACTTC. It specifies CASSSGTGGYEQYF.

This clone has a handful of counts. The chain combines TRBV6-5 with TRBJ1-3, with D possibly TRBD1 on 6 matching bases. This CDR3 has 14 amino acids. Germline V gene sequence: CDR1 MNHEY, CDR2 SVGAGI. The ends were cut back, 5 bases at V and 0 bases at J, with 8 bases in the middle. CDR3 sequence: CASSTDSSGNTIYF. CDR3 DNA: TGTGCCAGCAGTACGGACAGCTCTGGAAACACCATATATTTT.

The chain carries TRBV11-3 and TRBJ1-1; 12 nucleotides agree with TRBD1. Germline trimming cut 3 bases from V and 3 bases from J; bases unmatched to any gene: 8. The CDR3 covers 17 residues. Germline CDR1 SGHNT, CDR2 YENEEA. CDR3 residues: CASSFRDRGRKYTEAFF. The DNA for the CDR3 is TGTGCCAGCAGCTTCCGGGACAGGGGGCGCAAGTACACTGAAGCTTTCTTT.

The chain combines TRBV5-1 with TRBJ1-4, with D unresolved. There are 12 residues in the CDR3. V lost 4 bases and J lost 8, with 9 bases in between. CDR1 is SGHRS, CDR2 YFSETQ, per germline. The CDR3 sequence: CASSPRGEKLFF. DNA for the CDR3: TGCGCCAGCAGCCCTCGTGGGGAAAAACTGTTTTTT. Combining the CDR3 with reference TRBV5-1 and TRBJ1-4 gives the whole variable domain KAGVTQTPRYLIKTRGQQVTLSCSPISGHRSVSWYQQTPGQGLQFLFEYFSETQRNKGNFPGRFSGRQFSNSRSEMNVSTLELGDSALYLCASSPRGEKLFFGSGTQLSVL.

The CDR3, as DNA: TGTGCCAGCAGCGTAGTAGGGGGACCCAGCTACGAGCAGTACTTC. Its translation: CASSVVGGPSYEQYF. The J gene is TRBJ2-7, the V gene TRBV9, with D tentatively TRBD1 (6 bases). The germline CDR1 and CDR2 sequences are SGDLS and YYNGEE. The CDR3 contains 15 residues. With 0 bases removed from V and 3 bases from J, the gap between germline ends came to 13 bases.